The 19 T cell receptor beta chains in this list originate from one sample, sequenced in a study of T cell repertoires in cytomegalovirus infection. TCRdb fed the reads into MiXCR, producing one record per CDR3 protein. The sample consists of roughly 300,000 distinct CDR3 sequences, more than 8% of them appearing once. The sequenced sample consisted of PBMCs. The receptor source for this set is a human donor in good health (CMV status not recorded). Some clones in this sample may be carry-over from other donors' samples.

The sample holds a few counts of this clonotype. This chain connects TRBV11-1 to TRBJ2-1, with D unclear. CDR3 length: 11 amino acids. In germline, CDR1 is SGHAT, CDR2 FQDESV (reference sequence). V was pared by 3 bases and J by 13 bases, with 10 bases between. Here the CDR3 DNA reads TGTGCCAGCAGCTTTAGGGCCTCTCAGTTCTTC. Translating it yields CASSFRASQFF.

This clonotype was seen only a few times. The genes are TRBV7-9 and TRBJ1-1; D gene unclear. V lost 3 bases and J lost 2, with 13 bases in between. Germline V CDR1 and CDR2: SEHNR, FQNEAQ (reference sequence). This CDR3 is 15 amino acids long. Here the CDR3 reads CASSFGDRSNTEAFF. CDR3 sequence (DNA): TGTGCCAGCAGCTTTGGTGATAGGTCCAACACTGAAGCTTTCTTT. Full variable domain (rest looked up from reference TRBV7-9 and TRBJ1-1): DTGVSQNPRHKITKRGQNVTFRCDPISEHNRLYWYRQTLGQGPEFLTYFQNEAQLEKSRLLSDRFSAERPKGSFSTLEIQRTEQGDSAMYLCASSFGDRSNTEAFFGQGTRLTVV.

V is TRBV10-3 and J is TRBJ1-2, with D possibly matching TRBD1 (5 bases). V was cut by 6 bases and J by 3 bases, with 14 bases left in between. CDR1 is ENHRY, CDR2 SYGVKD, per germline. The CDR3 totals 14 residues. The CDR3 reads CAIREGRKDYGYTF. CDR3 sequence (DNA): TGTGCCATCAGAGAGGGACGGAAGGACTATGGCTACACCTTC.

This clonotype was seen ten or more times. This sequence joins TRBV7-2 and TRBJ2-7; the D is unclear. The CDR3 spans 13 residues. Germline CDR1 SGHTA, CDR2 FQGNSA. Deletions cut 5 bases from V and 0 bases from J, with 8 bases between. In DNA, the CDR3 is TGTGCCAGCAGCCCACAGCGCTCCTACGAGCAGTACTTC. Translation: CASSPQRSYEQYF. Variable domain in full (rest from reference TRBV7-2 and TRBJ2-7): GAGVSQSPSNKVTEKGKDVELRCDPISGHTALYWYRQSLGQGLEFLIYFQGNSAPDKSGLPSDRFSAERTGGSVSTLTIQRTQQEDSAVYLCASSPQRSYEQYFGPGTRLTVT.

This clonotype has more than one count but fewer than ten. The chain is built from TRBV4-1 and TRBJ2-7, with D possibly being TRBD1 (6 bases). V lost 4 bases to trimming and J lost 4 bases, with 14 bases between them. Germline V gene data show CDR1 as MGHRA and CDR2 as YSYEKL. The CDR3 is made up of 14 amino acids. CDR3 in amino acids: CASSPGQTGYEQYF. CDR3 DNA: TGCGCCAGCAGCCCAGGACAGACGGGATACGAGCAGTACTTC.

The chain carries TRBV20-1 and TRBJ2-5; a weak D match, TRBD2 (6 bases). CDR1 is DFQATT, CDR2 SNEGSKA, per germline (reference sequence). Trimming shortened V by 0 bases and J by 2 bases, and 13 bases separated the two germline ends. The CDR3 extends over 15 amino acids. CDR3 in DNA: TGCAGTGCTAGAGATTTCGCGGGGTGGCAAGAGACCCAGTACTTC. Its translation: CSARDFAGWQETQYF.

The rearrangement joins TRBV29-1 to TRBJ1-2; 9 nucleotides agree with TRBD1. The CDR3 has 12 residues. Germline V gene lookup returns CDR1 SQVTM and CDR2 ANQGSEA. J lost 8 bases, V lost 5 bases, and 6 bases had no gene match. The chain's CDR3 is CSVSGQGRGYTF. CDR3 sequence (DNA): TGCAGCGTTTCGGGACAGGGCCGCGGCTACACCTTC.

This clonotype appeared a few times. This chain joins TRBV20-1 and TRBJ2-7; D is ambiguous. V was clipped by 6 bases and J by 2 bases, with 14 bases between them. The CDR3 covers 13 residues. The germline V gene has CDR1 DFQATT and CDR2 SNEGSKA (reference sequence). The CDR3 nucleotides read TGCAGTGCGCCGGGCCTAAACCCCTACGAGCAGTACTTC. This encodes CSAPGLNPYEQYF.

This clonotype has a count of ten or more. The chain is built from TRBV12-3 or TRBV12-4 and TRBJ1-5; D is ambiguous. The CDR3 extends over 15 amino acids. V was shortened by 1 base and J by 2 bases, with 9 bases between the two germline ends. The CDR3 DNA is TGTGCCAGCAGTTTAGAGGGTACAGGCAATCAGCCCCAGCATTTT. This codes for CASSLEGTGNQPQHF.

J is TRBJ1-1 and V is TRBV7-2, with D unclear. The germline V gene encodes CDR1 SGHTA and CDR2 FQGNSA. The CDR3 contains 16 residues. Trimming took off 3 bases at V and 1 base at J, with 15 bases between the two ends. CDR3 DNA: TGTGCCAGCAGCTTTGGGCAGGCACGGAGGAACACTGAAGCTTTCTTT. It specifies CASSFGQARRNTEAFF.

This chain joins TRBV6-8 and TRBJ2-1; D may match TRBD1 or TRBD2 (5 bases each). CDR1 is MNHGY, CDR2 SAAAGT, per germline. CDR3 length: 15 amino acids. Trimming left V 6 bases short and J 8 bases short, with 20 bases between. The chain's CDR3 is CASSLGTSGVHEQFF. The DNA of the CDR3 is TGTGCCAGCAGCCTTGGGACGTCCGGCGTCCATGAGCAGTTCTTC.

The chain combines TRBV3-1 with TRBJ2-1; 14 bases are a match to TRBD2. Germline CDR1 and CDR2: LGHDT and YNNKEL (reference sequence). V shed 2 bases, J shed 2 bases, and the junction held 5 bases outside the gene matches. The CDR3 sequence is 18 residues long. The CDR3 protein is CASSQQRLAGGTYNEQFF. For the CDR3, the DNA is TGTGCCAGCAGCCAACAAAGACTAGCGGGAGGGACCTACAATGAGCAGTTCTTC.

Worth noting for this clonotype: It may be a read error: a sequence one base away is much more abundant. The V and J genes are TRBV3-1 and TRBJ2-1; the match to TRBD2 covers 11 bases. There are 15 residues in the CDR3. Germline V gene lookup returns CDR1 LGHDT and CDR2 YNNKEL (reference sequence). The CDR3 is CASSHGTSGYNGQFF. DNA of the CDR3: TGTGCCAGCAGCCATGGGACTAGCGGCTACAATGGGCAGTTCTTC.

The chain joins TRBV10-2 to TRBJ1-1; no clear D. The CDR3 runs 15 residues. Germline CDR1 WSHSY, CDR2 SAAADI. The V end was cut by 0 bases, the J end by 1 base, with 9 bases between. The CDR3 coding sequence is TGCGCCAGCAGTGAGTCTCGGAGGCGGAACACTGAAGCTTTCTTT. It specifies CASSESRRRNTEAFF.

This clonotype has only a few counts. The chain has TRBV6-5 and TRBJ1-6; 8 bases match TRBD1. CDR1 is MNHEY, CDR2 SVGAGI, per germline. The CDR3 contains 16 residues. The V segment lost 3 bases and the J segment 4 bases; nucleotides outside the gene matches: 5. The CDR3 sequence: CASSYFQGAYNSPLHF. In DNA form, the CDR3 reads TGTGCCAGCAGTTATTTCCAGGGGGCTTATAATTCACCCCTCCACTTT.

The sample holds a few counts of this clonotype. The genes are TRBV12-3 or TRBV12-4 and TRBJ1-2, with 7 bases that match TRBD1. This CDR3 has 16 residues. The trim removed 1 base at V and 1 base at J, leaving 6 bases unmatched. In nucleotides, the CDR3 is TGTGCCAGCAGTTTAGAGGGGGCGCGAGGTAACTATGGCTACACCTTC. Residues: CASSLEGARGNYGYTF.

This clonotype turned up a few times. The chain joins TRBV13 to TRBJ1-2; D is possibly TRBD1 (5 bases). The V end was cut by 6 bases, the J end by 6 bases, with 17 bases between. The CDR3 is 14 amino acids. Germline CDR1 is PRHDT and CDR2 is FYEKMQ (reference sequence). The CDR3 sequence is CASRPPHRGDGYTF. The CDR3 DNA reads TGTGCCAGCAGACCCCCCCACAGAGGGGATGGCTACACCTTC. Full variable domain (remainder filled in from reference TRBV13 and TRBJ1-2): AAGVIQSPRHLIKEKRETATLKCYPIPRHDTVYWYQQGPGQDPQFLISFYEKMQSDKGSIPDRFSAQQFSDYHSELNMSSLELGDSALYFCASRPPHRGDGYTFGSGTRLTVV.

This clonotype was recorded at least ten times. The chain couples TRBV7-2 to TRBJ2-4, with D possibly being TRBD1 (5 bases). This CDR3 has 14 residues. V was cut by 3 bases and J by 3 bases, with 9 bases left in between. Germline CDR1 reads SGHTA; CDR2 reads FQGNSA. This chain's CDR3 is CASSFRDFKNIQYF. The DNA of the CDR3 is TGTGCCAGCAGCTTCAGGGATTTCAAAAACATTCAGTACTTC.

The table lists this clonotype with a few counts. The rearrangement links TRBV19 to TRBJ2-1; the D gene is possibly TRBD1 (5 bases). This CDR3 has 14 amino acids. The V gene lost 9 bases and the J gene lost 1 base, with 13 bases spanning the gap. Germline values: CDR1 LNHDA, CDR2 SQIVND (reference sequence). In DNA form, the CDR3 reads TGTGCCAGCGCCGCCCAGGGTTCCTACAATGAGCAGTTCTTC. This gives the protein CASAAQGSYNEQFF.